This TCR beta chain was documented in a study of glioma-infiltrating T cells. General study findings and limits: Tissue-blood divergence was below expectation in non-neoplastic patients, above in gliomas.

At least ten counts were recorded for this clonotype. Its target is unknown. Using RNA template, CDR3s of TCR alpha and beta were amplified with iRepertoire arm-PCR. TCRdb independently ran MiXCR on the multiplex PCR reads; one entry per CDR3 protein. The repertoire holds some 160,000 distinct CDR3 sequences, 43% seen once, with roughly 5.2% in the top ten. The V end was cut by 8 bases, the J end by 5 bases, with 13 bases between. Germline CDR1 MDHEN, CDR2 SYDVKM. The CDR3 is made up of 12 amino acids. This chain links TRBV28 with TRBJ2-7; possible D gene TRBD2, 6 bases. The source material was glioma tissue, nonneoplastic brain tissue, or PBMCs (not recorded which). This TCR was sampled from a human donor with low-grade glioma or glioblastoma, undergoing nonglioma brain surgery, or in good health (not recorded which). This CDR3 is CASRTGVDEQYF. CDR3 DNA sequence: TGTGCCAGCCGGACGGGAGTCGACGAGCAGTACTTC.